This T cell receptor (beta chain) emerged from a study of cytomegalovirus exposure and HLA in healthy donors. Germline CDR1 is SGDLS and CDR2 is YYNGEE. CDR3 size: 14 residues. Trimming took 4 bases from V and 1 from J; bases not matched to a gene: 4. The PCR made use of 60 Vbeta and 13 Jbeta primers. Libraries were prepared by immunoSEQ multiplex PCR; TCRdb keeps only in-frame clonotypes and omits some of them. This table holds around 150,000 clones, 81% found once. Study-wide results and caveats: The HLA-A and HLA-B alleles of most subjects were reportedly predicted accurately from TCR beta sequences.

On this clone itself: Antigen specificity is unknown.

The sample was PBMCs. This TCR was sampled from a woman between 18 and 30 years old in good health and CMV-seronegative. The V gene is TRBV9, the J gene TRBJ1-1; TRBD1 matches at 7 bases. The CDR3 nucleotides are TGTGCCAGCAGCCCCACAGGGGCGAACACTGAAGCTTTCTTT. Translation gives CASSPTGANTEAFF.